This entry lists 27 T cell receptor beta chains sequenced from one sample in a study of OX40 agonist ivuxolimab in advanced cancers. Some clones are missing from TCRdb's copy, which holds only in-frame ones; the method was immunoSEQ multiplex PCR. Altogether 100,000 to 150,000 clones are present, 90% being singletons, with the ten largest covering around 0.99%. Sample: CD4+ or CD8+ T cells sorted from blood, taken in a trial of the OX40 agonist ivuxolimab. The receptors shown here come from an adult with an advanced solid tumor such as melanoma, head and neck, liver or kidney cancer.

Of note for this clone: A read error may account for a junction end that differs from germline. This chain joins TRBV7-3 and TRBJ2-7; 8 positions agree with TRBD1. From germline, CDR1 is SGHTA and CDR2 FQGTGA. CDR3 size: 12 residues. The CDR3 DNA reads TGTGCCAGCAGCCCGTACAGGGGGGAGCAGCACTTC. This sequence encodes CASSPYRGEQHF.

In this sample, this clone turned up a few times. The V and J genes are TRBV7-2 and TRBJ2-7; 10 bases are shared with TRBD2. Germline CDR1 reads SGHTA; CDR2 reads FQGNSA. With V trimmed by 0 bases and J by 4 bases, 3 bases remained unmatched. CDR3 length equals 15 residues. CDR3 region: CASSLALAGEYEQYF. For the CDR3, the DNA is TGTGCCAGCAGCTTAGCCCTAGCGGGAGAATACGAGCAGTACTTC. The full variable domain, in which reference TRBV7-2 and TRBJ2-7 provide the parts outside the CDR3, is GAGVSQSPSNKVTEKGKDVELRCDPISGHTALYWYRQSLGQGLEFLIYFQGNSAPDKSGLPSDRFSAERTGGSVSTLTIQRTQQEDSAVYLCASSLALAGEYEQYFGPGTRLTVT.

The J gene is TRBJ2-1, the V gene TRBV7-9; 9 bases line up with TRBD2. The V segment lost 4 bases and the J segment 9 bases; nucleotides outside the gene matches: 7. This CDR3 spans 14 amino acids. CDR1 is SEHNR and CDR2 is FQNEAQ in the germline V gene (reference sequence). CDR3: CASSSSGKGVEQFF. In DNA form, the CDR3 reads TGTGCCAGCAGCTCTAGCGGGAAGGGGGTTGAGCAGTTCTTC.

V gene TRBV30 combines with J gene TRBJ2-5, with 8 bases fitting TRBD2. The J call may be wrong; the DNA end is better matched by TRBJ2-7. Germline CDR1 is GTSNPN and CDR2 is SVGIG (reference sequence). There are 16 residues in the CDR3. CDR3 region: CAWSAGLAMGVYEQYF. In DNA, the CDR3 is TGTGCCTGGAGTGCCGGACTAGCCATGGGGGTTTACGAGCAGTACTTC.

In DNA, the CDR3 is TGTGCCAGCAGCCTCAGGGACAGGGGGGCTGAAGCTTTCTTT. It codes for CASSLRDRGAEAFF. The J gene is TRBJ1-1, the V gene TRBV7-9, with 11 positions matching TRBD1. The CDR3 contains 14 residues. Germline CDR1 reads SEHNR; CDR2 reads FQNEAQ (reference sequence). Trimming took 5 bases from V and 6 from J; bases not matched to a gene: 5.

The chain is built from TRBV28 and TRBJ2-5; weak D call: TRBD2 (5 bases). The CDR3 runs to 13 residues. Germline CDR1 is MDHEN and CDR2 is SYDVKM. The ends were cut back, 8 bases at V and 3 bases at J, with 13 bases in the middle. Here the CDR3 reads CASEGAAEETQYF. The CDR3 region has the DNA TGTGCCAGCGAGGGAGCGGCTGAAGAGACCCAGTACTTC.

The V gene is TRBV2, the J gene TRBJ1-5; TRBD1 matches 7 bases. CDR1 is SNHLY, CDR2 FYNNEI, per germline. J gave up 1 base and V 4 bases, and 7 bases lay outside the gene matches. This CDR3 has 16 amino acids. CDR3 DNA: TGTGCCAGCAGTGGCCAGGGGGGCGCAAGCAATCAGCCCCAGCATTTT. Encoded protein: CASSGQGGASNQPQHF.

This clone was observed a handful of times. The chain uses TRBV6-5 and TRBJ1-1; D unresolved. Germline V gives CDR1 MNHEY, CDR2 SVGAGI. The CDR3 sequence is 12 residues long. V was cut by 8 bases and J by 4 bases, with 11 bases left in between. The CDR3 is CASSKKGTEAFF. The CDR3 coding sequence is TGTGCCAGCTCCAAAAAGGGCACTGAAGCTTTCTTT.

V and J are TRBV4-1 and TRBJ2-7; D perhaps matches TRBD2 (6 bases). The ends were cut back, 0 bases at V and 7 bases at J, with 16 bases in the middle. The CDR3 spans 15 residues. Per germline, CDR1 MGHRA and CDR2 YSYEKL. CDR3: CASSQDTGERREQYF. DNA of the CDR3: TGCGCCAGCAGCCAAGATACGGGGGAGCGGAGGGAGCAGTACTTC.

The rearrangement joins TRBV18 to TRBJ2-1; possible D gene TRBD2, 6 bases. The V and J ends lost 4 bases and 0 bases respectively, with 16 bases between them. The length of the CDR3 is 17 residues. Germline CDR1 and CDR2: KGHSH and LQKENI. Here the CDR3 DNA reads TGTGCCAGCTCACGTGGGACTTCCTACAGCTCCTACAATGAGCAGTTCTTC. Its protein is CASSRGTSYSSYNEQFF.

The CDR3 is CASSSRGGLYTGELFF. DNA for the CDR3: TGTGCCAGCAGCTCGCGGGGGGGGCTGTACACCGGGGAGCTGTTTTTT. The V and J genes are TRBV5-4 and TRBJ2-2; 9 bases fit TRBD2. Trimming cost V 3 bases and J 3 bases; bases outside gene matches: 6. The CDR3 consists of 16 residues. Germline V gene data show CDR1 as SGHNT and CDR2 as YYREEE (reference sequence). The variable domain in full, with the rest retrieved from reference TRBV5-4 and TRBJ2-2, is ETGVTQSPTHLIKTRGQQVTLRCSSQSGHNTVSWYQQALGQGPQFIFQYYREEENGRGNFPPRFSGLQFPNYSSELNVNALELDDSALYLCASSSRGGLYTGELFFGEGSRLTVL.

The chain uses TRBV28 and TRBJ2-1, with 14 bases aligning to TRBD2. The CDR3 spans 15 residues. J lost 6 bases, V lost 8 bases, and 6 bases had no gene match. Germline CDR1 and CDR2: MDHEN and SYDVKM. In DNA form, the CDR3 reads TGTGCCAGCGGGAGACTAGCGGGAGGGGTCAATGAGCAGTTCTTC. Translation: CASGRLAGGVNEQFF.

The chain is built from TRBV2 and TRBJ2-7; D ambiguous. Looked up from germline, CDR1 is SNHLY and CDR2 is FYNNEI. V was cut by 5 bases and J by 3 bases, with 8 bases left in between. CDR3 size: 12 residues. This chain's CDR3 is CASSLVVYEQYF. The CDR3 region has the DNA TGTGCCAGCAGTCTAGTAGTCTACGAGCAGTACTTC.

This chain uses TRBV2 with TRBJ2-6, with D unresolved. The CDR3 has 15 residues. Deletions cut 4 bases from V and 1 base from J, with 8 bases between. Per the germline V gene, CDR1 is SNHLY and CDR2 is FYNNEI. The CDR3 protein is CASSGAQSGANVLTF. For the CDR3, the DNA is TGTGCCAGCAGTGGGGCCCAATCTGGGGCCAACGTCCTGACTTTC.

V gene TRBV28 combines with J gene TRBJ2-5, with 8 positions matching TRBD2. V shed 8 bases and J 1 base; nucleotides not matched to a gene: 9. The V gene's germline CDR1 is MDHEN and CDR2 SYDVKM. This CDR3 spans 15 amino acids. The DNA for the CDR3 is TGTGCCAGCCGAGGGGCGGGAGGTCTCCAAGAGACCCAGTACTTC. Encoded protein: CASRGAGGLQETQYF.

The chain recombines TRBV18 with TRBJ2-7; TRBD1 agrees at 9 bases. The CDR3 has 16 residues. Germline V lookup: CDR1 KGHSH, CDR2 LQKENI. Unmatched junction bases numbered 7, after V lost 3 bases and J lost 1 base. CDR3 coding DNA: TGTGCCAGCTCACCGAACAGGGGGCGTAGTTCCTACGAGCAGTACTTC. This gives the protein CASSPNRGRSSYEQYF.

The V gene is TRBV10-3, the J gene TRBJ1-5, with 7 bases identical to TRBD1. This CDR3 is 14 amino acids long. Germline CDR1 is ENHRY and CDR2 is SYGVKD. V lost 2 bases, J lost 4 bases, and 2 bases stayed unmatched. The CDR3 DNA follows: TGTGCCATCAGTGAGGTACAGGGGAATCAGCCCCAGCATTTT. This sequence encodes CAISEVQGNQPQHF.

This rearrangement joins TRBV28 to TRBJ1-5, with D possibly being TRBD1 (6 bases). The CDR3 consists of 14 residues. The germline V gene has CDR1 MDHEN and CDR2 SYDVKM. Trimming removed 2 bases from V and 9 bases from J, with 14 bases in between. In DNA, the CDR3 is TGTGCCAGCAGTTTACCTGCAGGGGTACTGCCCCAGCATTTT. It is translated as CASSLPAGVLPQHF.

The chain couples TRBV5-4 to TRBJ1-1; maybe TRBD1 (5 bases). CDR3 length equals 13 residues. The V gene lost 4 bases and the J gene lost 3 bases, with 10 bases spanning the gap. Germline V gives CDR1 SGHNT, CDR2 YYREEE (reference sequence). CDR3 amino acids: CASSIGTYTEAFF. CDR3 nucleotide sequence: TGTGCCAGCAGCATCGGGACCTACACTGAAGCTTTCTTT.

The rearrangement joins TRBV6-5 to TRBJ2-3, with TRBD2 matching 8 bases. CDR1 is MNHEY and CDR2 is SVGAGI in the germline V gene. V was clipped by 2 bases and J by 2 bases; unmatched bases: 6. This CDR3 is built from 16 residues. The chain's CDR3 is CASSYQAGAITDTQYF. The DNA of the CDR3 is TGTGCCAGCAGTTACCAAGCGGGAGCGATCACAGATACGCAGTATTTT.

This sequence joins TRBV9 and TRBJ2-5; D is uncertain. Germline CDR1 reads SGDLS; CDR2 reads YYNGEE. The germline V and J ends were trimmed by 0 bases and 5 bases, with 8 bases remaining between them. The CDR3 is 13 amino acids. Here the CDR3 DNA reads TGTGCCAGCAGCGTAGGGATAGGGGAGACCCAGTACTTC. Its translation: CASSVGIGETQYF.

The chain employs TRBV5-6 and TRBJ2-2; no clear D gene. The germline CDR1 and CDR2 sequences are SGHDT and YYEEEE. Trimming left V 7 bases short and J 1 base short, with 11 bases between. The CDR3 has 14 amino acids. CDR3 nucleotides: TGTGCCAGCGGATTATACCGGAACACCGGGGAGCTGTTTTTT. Protein: CASGLYRNTGELFF.

The V and J genes are TRBV11-2 and TRBJ1-1, with a possible D match to TRBD1 (6 bases). The germline V gene encodes CDR1 SGHAT and CDR2 FQNNGV. The CDR3 spans 14 residues. Trimming pared 3 bases from V and 7 bases from J, leaving 15 bases between. DNA of the CDR3: TGTGCCAGCAGCTTTGCTGACAGGATGGGTGAAGCTTTCTTT. Its protein is CASSFADRMGEAFF.

The genes are TRBV7-3 and TRBJ2-1, with TRBD2 identical over 8 bases. CDR3 length: 16 residues. J gave up 9 bases and V 2 bases, and 12 bases lay outside the gene matches. Germline V gene data show CDR1 as SGHTA and CDR2 as FQGTGA. The CDR3 nucleotides read TGTGCCAGCAGCTTAGGGGCCAGCGGGAGTACTGGTGAGCAGTTCTTC. Amino acid sequence: CASSLGASGSTGEQFF. Full variable domain (rest looked up from reference TRBV7-3 and TRBJ2-1): GAGVSQTPSNKVTEKGKYVELRCDPISGHTALYWYRQSLGQGPEFLIYFQGTGAADDSGLPNDRFFAVRPEGSVSTLKIQRTERGDSAVYLCASSLGASGSTGEQFFGPGTRLTVL.

The CDR3 DNA is TGTGCCAGCAGCTTAGGGACAGGGGACACCATATATTTT. Translating it yields CASSLGTGDTIYF. V and J are TRBV7-2 and TRBJ1-3, with 9 bases fitting TRBD1. The germline V gene has CDR1 SGHTA and CDR2 FQGNSA. This CDR3 is 13 amino acids long. The ends lost 1 base at V and 8 bases at J; junction bases unmatched: 0.

This clone was detected a few times. This chain links TRBV7-9 with TRBJ2-7; D gene uncertain. Germline assignment: CDR1 SEHNR and CDR2 FQNEAQ (reference sequence). CDR3 size: 14 residues. The V and J ends lost 0 bases and 2 bases respectively, with 8 bases between them. The CDR3 loop reads CASSLALEPYEQYF. The CDR3 DNA reads as TGTGCCAGCAGCTTAGCCTTAGAGCCCTACGAGCAGTACTTC.

This clone was found once. The chain recombines TRBV6-5 with TRBJ2-5, with D unresolved. This CDR3 has 12 amino acids. CDR1 and CDR2 from the germline V gene are MNHEY and SVGAGI. Trimming pared 2 bases from V and 2 bases from J, leaving 3 bases between. CDR3 DNA sequence: TGTGCCAGCAGTTACAGACAAGAGACCCAGTACTTC. Encoded protein: CASSYRQETQYF.